The present T cell receptor (beta chain) was sequenced within a study of CD8+CD57+ T cells in acquired aplastic anemia. Study-wide results and caveats: A set of about 28 CD8+ CDR3 sequences was shared between patients and controls, and these sequences appeared highly expressed in patients.

The CDR3 length is 15 residues. Germline CDR1 SGHTA, CDR2 FQGTGA. J was trimmed by 5 bases and V by 5 bases; bases with no gene match: 10. Flow cytometry had shown expanded CD8+CD57+ cells in the patients chosen for sequencing. A word on this clonotype: Its antigen is as yet unknown.

Both TCR beta VDJ combination and CDR3 sequence profiling were carried out. Genomic DNA was the template for this profiling. MiXCR, run by TCRdb on the reads, gives a single entry per CDR3 protein. The sample shows 250,000 to 350,000 distinct CDR3 sequences, roughly 59% of them seen only once. The sequence derives from a human donor with aplastic anemia. Sequenced: sorted CD4+, CD8+, or CD8+CD57+ T cells (not recorded which) from PBMCs. This chain uses TRBV7-3 with TRBJ2-7, with 9 bases aligning to TRBD1. The CDR3 DNA reads TGTGCCAGCAGCATTCTGGGACAGGGTTCGCACGAGCAGTACTTC. Its protein product is CASSILGQGSHEQYF.